This T cell receptor (beta chain) was recorded in a study of blood T cell repertoires in COVID-19. Study context: The samples span acute and convalescent COVID-19 from the United States, Italy and Spain. T cells, B-cell-depleted T cells, or PBMCs provided the cDNA or gDNA that served as material.

CDR3 length equals 16 residues. Germline V lookup: CDR1 SEHNR, CDR2 FQNEAQ (reference sequence). V lost 5 bases and J 7 bases, leaving 20 bases between the germline ends. In the authors' methods: Nucleated cell counts were estimated from reference gene primer amplification. The table came from immunoSEQ multiplex PCR; TCRdb's copy has only in-frame clones and leaves some out. Clonal size and the V and J genes are those of that table, whereas D and trimming came from the DNA. Found here are 56,000 or so clones, 75% to 95% of them singletons; the top ten hold roughly 6.5%. The sequencing input was peripheral blood. The rearrangement joins TRBV7-9 to TRBJ1-4, with D tentatively TRBD1 (6 bases). The clonotype originates from a man aged 50 to 59 with active COVID-19. DNA of the CDR3: TGTGCCAGCAGCGCCTACCGGGACACAAAAGGTGAAAAACTGTTTTTT. Protein: CASSAYRDTKGEKLFF.